The entry that follows covers one T cell receptor beta chain sequence. What it binds is unknown. Use of 60 Vbeta and 13 Jbeta primers characterized the PCR. Profiling relied on immunoSEQ multiplex PCR, and the TCRdb table lists in-frame clones only, not all of them. The sample has 90,000 to 100,000 clones, 69% seen once. Germline CDR1 is LNHNV and CDR2 is YYDKDF (reference sequence). Trimming pared 4 bases from V and 9 bases from J, leaving 13 bases between. This CDR3 contains 13 residues. The source of the sample is a study of cytomegalovirus exposure and HLA in healthy donors. Study-level information: Of all 400 or so donors who were genotyped, roughly 83% belonged to the Caucasian-associated ancestry cluster.

Study-wide results and limits: Association of a missense DCLRE1C variant with TCR beta V- and J-gene trimming was reported in a later analysis. Some TCR beta chains (164 of them) were listed as cytomegalovirus-associated. Prior analysis indicated that the majority of TCR beta V segments exhibited productivity approximately 90% or approximately 30% of the time.

Sequenced: PBMCs. This sequence joins TRBV15 and TRBJ1-5; D is possibly TRBD1 (5 bases). The receptor was isolated from a man aged 45-65 years in good health and CMV-seronegative. CDR3 DNA sequence: TGTGCCACCAGCACCGACTGGGGGGGGCCCCAGCATTTT. Its protein is CATSTDWGGPQHF.